Listed below are T cell receptor beta chains from one sample, sequenced in a study of type 1 regulatory T cells. These receptors have no known antigen. TCRdb reanalysed the reads using MiXCR and keeps one entry per CDR3 protein. The sample records tens of thousands of distinct CDR3 sequences, under 25% being singletons. Sequenced input: cultured type 1 regulatory T (Tr1) cells, either the whole culture or a sorted fraction (not recorded which). Source of these receptors: a human donor in good health. CDR3s include the opening cysteine and the closing phenylalanine or tryptophan. A D gene is named only where the DNA matches it firmly. Some rows mark clone size as missing; the rest say once, few, many or name a class of expanded clone.

j_call: TRBJ1-2; clone_size: NA; d_call: NA; v_call: TRBV28; cdr3_aa: CASAGRIGYGYTF; cdr3_nt: TGTGCCAGCGCGGGCAGGATTGGGTATGGCTACACCTTC
j_call: TRBJ1-1; clone_size: NA; d_call: NA; v_call: TRBV6-6; cdr3_aa: CASKAGEAFF; cdr3_nt: TGTGCCAGCAAAGCCGGAGAAGCTTTCTTT
j_call: TRBJ1-2; clone_size: NA; d_call: NA; v_call: TRBV20-1; cdr3_aa: CSATTVNYGYTF; cdr3_nt: TGCAGTGCTACCACAGTGAACTATGGCTACACCTTC
j_call: TRBJ2-2; clone_size: NA; d_call: NA; v_call: TRBV30; cdr3_aa: CAWSGMIAGELFF; cdr3_nt: TGTGCCTGGAGTGGAATGATAGCCGGGGAGCTGTTTTTT
j_call: TRBJ1-1; clone_size: NA; d_call: TRBD1; v_call: TRBV3-1; cdr3_aa: CASTQGGALTEAFF; cdr3_nt: TGTGCCAGCACCCAGGGGGGGGCACTGACTGAAGCTTTCTTT
j_call: TRBJ2-7; clone_size: NA; d_call: TRBD1; v_call: TRBV24-1; cdr3_aa: CATSGTGTYEQYF; cdr3_nt: TGTGCCACATCCGGGACAGGGACTTACGAGCAGTACTTC
j_call: TRBJ2-3; clone_size: few; d_call: NA; v_call: TRBV7-2; cdr3_aa: CASCREYSDTQYF; cdr3_nt: TGTGCCAGCTGTCGGGAGTACTCAGATACGCAGTATTTT
j_call: TRBJ2-5; clone_size: few; d_call: NA; v_call: TRBV19; cdr3_aa: CASSIRRQRQETQYF; cdr3_nt: TGTGCCAGTAGTATAAGGAGGCAGAGGCAAGAGACCCAGTACTTC
j_call: TRBJ1-5; clone_size: few; d_call: NA; v_call: TRBV4-2; cdr3_aa: CASSQWGGQPQHF; cdr3_nt: TGTGCCAGCAGCCAATGGGGCGGGCAGCCCCAGCATTTT
j_call: TRBJ2-1; clone_size: few; d_call: TRBD2; v_call: TRBV10-3; cdr3_aa: CAIRYTSGSDEQFF; cdr3_nt: TGTGCCATCCGTTATACTAGCGGGAGTGATGAGCAGTTCTTC
j_call: TRBJ1-4; clone_size: NA; d_call: NA; v_call: TRBV6-5; cdr3_aa: CASCRTRGREKLFF; cdr3_nt: TGTGCCAGCTGTAGAACCAGGGGCCGTGAAAAACTGTTTTTT
j_call: TRBJ2-4; clone_size: NA; d_call: NA; v_call: TRBV7-8; cdr3_aa: CASSYQANIQYF; cdr3_nt: TGTGCCAGCAGCTACCAGGCAAACATTCAGTACTTC
j_call: TRBJ2-3; clone_size: few; d_call: TRBD2; v_call: TRBV10-3; cdr3_aa: CAIRAGDADTQYF; cdr3_nt: TGTGCCATCAGAGCGGGAGATGCAGATACGCAGTATTTT
j_call: TRBJ2-3; clone_size: NA; d_call: TRBD2; v_call: TRBV20-1; cdr3_aa: CSASGRADGGGDTQYF; cdr3_nt: TGCAGTGCTAGCGGGAGGGCCGATGGGGGAGGAGATACGCAGTATTTT
j_call: TRBJ1-2; clone_size: many; d_call: NA; v_call: TRBV7-2; cdr3_aa: CASSLVGDGYGYTF; cdr3_nt: TGTGCCAGCAGCTTAGTAGGGGACGGCTATGGCTACACCTTC
j_call: TRBJ1-6; clone_size: NA; d_call: NA; v_call: TRBV5-1; cdr3_aa: CASSLRGPNSPLHF; cdr3_nt: TGCGCCAGCAGCTTGAGAGGGCCTAATTCACCCCTCCACTTT
j_call: TRBJ2-2; clone_size: few; d_call: TRBD1; v_call: TRBV6-5; cdr3_aa: CASSPRTGKGTGELFF; cdr3_nt: TGTGCCAGCAGTCCCCGGACAGGGAAAGGCACCGGGGAGCTGTTTTTT
j_call: TRBJ1-4; clone_size: few; d_call: NA; v_call: TRBV12-3/TRBV12-4; cdr3_aa: CASSLLRGGKLFF; cdr3_nt: TGTGCCAGCAGTTTACTCAGGGGTGGAAAACTGTTTTTT
j_call: TRBJ1-1; clone_size: few; d_call: NA; v_call: TRBV4-2; cdr3_aa: CASSPRSENTEAFF; cdr3_nt: TGTGCCAGCAGCCCCCGTTCAGAGAACACTGAAGCTTTCTTT
j_call: TRBJ1-2; clone_size: NA; d_call: NA; v_call: TRBV7-9; cdr3_aa: CASSSSTGTHYGYTF; cdr3_nt: TGTGCCAGCAGCTCATCTACCGGGACGCACTATGGCTACACCTTC
j_call: TRBJ2-3; clone_size: NA; d_call: TRBD2; v_call: TRBV14; cdr3_aa: CASSHSGSSDTQYF; cdr3_nt: TGTGCCAGCAGCCACAGCGGGAGCTCGGATACGCAGTATTTT
j_call: TRBJ2-2; clone_size: NA; d_call: TRBD1; v_call: TRBV12-3/TRBV12-4; cdr3_aa: CASGRQGWTGELFF; cdr3_nt: TGTGCCAGCGGACGACAGGGCTGGACCGGGGAGCTGTTTTTT
j_call: TRBJ2-7; clone_size: few; d_call: NA; v_call: TRBV2; cdr3_aa: CASSERILYEQYF; cdr3_nt: TGTGCCAGCAGTGAAAGGATTTTATACGAGCAGTACTTC
j_call: TRBJ2-5; clone_size: many; d_call: TRBD1; v_call: TRBV5-1; cdr3_aa: CASSLVPPGQGIQETQYF; cdr3_nt: TGCGCCAGCAGCTTGGTACCTCCGGGACAGGGGATCCAAGAGACCCAGTACTTC
j_call: TRBJ1-5; clone_size: NA; d_call: NA; v_call: TRBV30; cdr3_aa: CAWRSTLSGIGNQPQHF; cdr3_nt: TGTGCCTGGAGATCTACCCTATCTGGGATCGGCAATCAGCCCCAGCATTTT
j_call: TRBJ2-7; clone_size: NA; d_call: NA; v_call: TRBV20-1; cdr3_aa: CSVQGSYEQYF; cdr3_nt: TGCAGTGTTCAAGGAAGCTACGAGCAGTACTTC
j_call: TRBJ2-5; clone_size: few; d_call: NA; v_call: TRBV18; cdr3_aa: CASSPQQGQETQYF; cdr3_nt: TGTGCCAGCTCACCACAACAGGGCCAAGAGACCCAGTACTTC
j_call: TRBJ2-4; clone_size: medium-sized; d_call: TRBD2; v_call: TRBV10-3; cdr3_aa: CAISGEAGSQYF; cdr3_nt: TGTGCCATCAGTGGGGAAGCGGGGTCCCAGTACTTC
j_call: TRBJ2-7; clone_size: NA; d_call: TRBD1; v_call: TRBV5-1; cdr3_aa: CASSLDGTGVGEQYF; cdr3_nt: TGCGCCAGCAGCTTGGACGGGACAGGGGTGGGCGAGCAGTACTTC
j_call: TRBJ2-1; clone_size: few; d_call: TRBD2; v_call: TRBV7-6; cdr3_aa: CASSLYRGTSGRNEQFF; cdr3_nt: TGTGCCAGCAGCCTTTACAGGGGGACTAGCGGGAGGAATGAGCAGTTCTTC
j_call: TRBJ2-1; clone_size: few; d_call: NA; v_call: TRBV5-1; cdr3_aa: CASSQDTSSYNEQFF; cdr3_nt: TGCGCCAGCAGCCAAGACACTAGCAGCTACAATGAGCAGTTCTTC
j_call: TRBJ2-1; clone_size: few; d_call: NA; v_call: TRBV5-1; cdr3_aa: CASSSMDTYNEQFF; cdr3_nt: TGCGCCAGCAGCTCAATGGACACCTACAATGAGCAGTTCTTC
j_call: TRBJ2-7; clone_size: few; d_call: TRBD1; v_call: TRBV6-2/TRBV6-3; cdr3_aa: CASSDGTGGAYEQYF; cdr3_nt: TGTGCCAGCAGTGATGGGACAGGGGGGGCCTACGAGCAGTACTTC
j_call: TRBJ1-4; clone_size: NA; d_call: TRBD1; v_call: TRBV5-1; cdr3_aa: CASSLIRFGQGGKLFF; cdr3_nt: TGCGCCAGCAGCTTGATTCGTTTTGGACAGGGTGGAAAACTGTTTTTT
j_call: TRBJ1-2; clone_size: few; d_call: NA; v_call: TRBV5-1; cdr3_aa: CASSLTADNYGYTF; cdr3_nt: TGCGCCAGCAGCTTGACGGCTGATAACTATGGCTACACCTTC
j_call: TRBJ1-6; clone_size: few; d_call: NA; v_call: TRBV12-2; cdr3_aa: CASRLEAWMGSSYNSPLHF; cdr3_nt: TGTGCAAGTCGCTTAGAGGCCTGGATGGGGAGCTCCTATAATTCACCCCTCCACTTT
j_call: TRBJ2-1; clone_size: few; d_call: TRBD2; v_call: TRBV20-1; cdr3_aa: CSARESSGLYNEQFF; cdr3_nt: TGCAGTGCTAGAGAGTCCTCGGGACTATACAATGAGCAGTTCTTC
j_call: TRBJ2-3; clone_size: NA; d_call: TRBD1; v_call: TRBV7-2; cdr3_aa: CASSLRGQSTDTQYF; cdr3_nt: TGTGCCAGCAGCTTAAGGGGACAGAGCACAGATACGCAGTATTTT
j_call: TRBJ2-5; clone_size: few; d_call: TRBD2; v_call: TRBV12-3/TRBV12-4; cdr3_aa: CASSFGLAAETQYF; cdr3_nt: TGTGCCAGCAGTTTCGGACTAGCGGCAGAGACCCAGTACTTC
j_call: TRBJ2-3; clone_size: once; d_call: TRBD2; v_call: TRBV29-1; cdr3_aa: CSAGLAGGRAPSTDTQYF; cdr3_nt: TGCAGCGCCGGACTAGCGGGAGGGAGGGCCCCTAGCACAGATACGCAGTATTTT
j_call: TRBJ1-1; clone_size: NA; d_call: TRBD1; v_call: TRBV2; cdr3_aa: CASTGTGGTEAFF; cdr3_nt: TGTGCCAGCACCGGGACAGGGGGCACTGAAGCTTTCTTT
j_call: TRBJ2-3; clone_size: NA; d_call: TRBD2; v_call: TRBV14; cdr3_aa: CASSPRRLAEGPDTQYF; cdr3_nt: TGTGCCAGCAGCCCGCGAAGACTAGCCGAGGGACCAGATACGCAGTATTTT
j_call: TRBJ2-7; clone_size: few; d_call: NA; v_call: TRBV12-3/TRBV12-4; cdr3_aa: CATTDGINYEQYF; cdr3_nt: TGTGCCACCACGGACGGAATTAATTACGAGCAGTACTTC
j_call: TRBJ1-1; clone_size: NA; d_call: TRBD1; v_call: TRBV30; cdr3_aa: CAWDTGTGAEAFF; cdr3_nt: TGTGCCTGGGACACCGGGACAGGGGCTGAAGCTTTCTTT
j_call: TRBJ2-6; clone_size: few; d_call: NA; v_call: TRBV27; cdr3_aa: CASSLFRQANVLTF; cdr3_nt: TGTGCCAGCAGTTTATTCCGACAGGCCAACGTCCTGACTTTC
j_call: TRBJ2-6; clone_size: NA; d_call: TRBD1; v_call: TRBV27; cdr3_aa: CASSQLTGRFAGANVLTF; cdr3_nt: TGTGCCAGCAGTCAACTGACAGGGAGATTCGCCGGGGCCAACGTCCTGACTTTC